This T cell receptor beta chain was obtained from a study of graft-versus-host responses after intestinal transplantation. Study results and caveats: Clonal ratios of graft-versus-host to host-versus-graft in allografts were high for patients exhibiting graft-donor T cell macrochimerism.

This table comes from immunoSEQ multiplex PCR, and its TCRdb copy is limited to in-frame clones, with some not included. The sample contains approximately 120,000 clones, around 94% of which appear only once. Regarding this clone: Antigen unknown.

Trimming pared 6 bases from V and 6 bases from J, leaving 12 bases between. CDR3 length: 14 residues. CDR1 and CDR2 (germline): MNHNS, SASEGT. The TCR originated in a human donor who received an intestinal transplant. The chain links TRBV6-1 to TRBJ1-6; D remains ambiguous. The input for sequencing was unstimulated CD4+ T cells sorted from spleen or lymph node cells, taken before intestinal transplant. In nucleotides, the CDR3 is TGTGCCAGCAGCGCGGACCGTCGTAATTCACCCCTCCACTTT. Translating gives CASSADRRNSPLHF.